The 15 T cell receptor beta chains below come from one sample, sequenced in a study of OX40 agonist ivuxolimab in advanced cancers. Profiled with immunoSEQ multiplex PCR; TCRdb holds only in-frame clones, not every one. The profile shows roughly 80,000 clones, approximately 90% of them singletons. The material sequenced was CD4+ or CD8+ T cells sorted from blood, taken in a trial of the OX40 agonist ivuxolimab. These receptors originate from an adult with an advanced solid tumor such as melanoma, head and neck, liver or kidney cancer.

There are a few counts of this clone. This chain links TRBV28 with TRBJ1-3, with 8 bases lining up with TRBD1. The CDR3 runs to 16 residues. Trimming removed 5 bases from V and 0 bases from J; junction bases left unmatched: 6. CDR1 and CDR2 (germline): MDHEN, SYDVKM. As DNA, the CDR3 is TGTGCCAGCAGTCCTCAGACAGGGGCCTCTGGAAACACCATATATTTT. It yields the protein CASSPQTGASGNTIYF.

This rearrangement joins TRBV5-1 to TRBJ2-2; TRBD1 matches 8 bases. With V trimmed by 3 bases and J by 5 bases, 6 bases remained unmatched. Germline V CDR1 and CDR2: SGHRS, YFSETQ. The CDR3 sequence is 15 residues long. The CDR3 coding sequence is TGCGCCAGCAGCTCCGGGACAGGTTGGACCGGGGAGCTGTTTTTT. Amino acids: CASSSGTGWTGELFF.

This rearrangement joins TRBV11-3 to TRBJ2-3; 7 bases match TRBD2. The germline CDR1 and CDR2 sequences are SGHNT and YENEEA. The ends lost 5 bases at V and 0 bases at J; junction bases unmatched: 8. The CDR3 spans 16 residues. The CDR3 loop is CASSISSGSSTDTQYF. DNA for the CDR3: TGTGCCAGCAGCATATCTAGCGGATCTAGCACAGATACGCAGTATTTT.

The chain uses TRBV5-1 and TRBJ1-1, with 7 bases lining up with TRBD1. This CDR3 spans 13 amino acids. Unmatched junction bases numbered 3, after V lost 2 bases and J lost 5 bases. The germline CDR1 and CDR2 sequences are SGHRS and YFSETQ. The CDR3 coding sequence is TGCGCCAGCAGCTTACTACAGGGGACTGAAGCTTTCTTT. Amino acids: CASSLLQGTEAFF.

The chain recombines TRBV7-9 with TRBJ2-3, with 9 bases matching TRBD1. V was clipped by 1 base and J by 6 bases; unmatched bases: 5. The CDR3 spans 15 residues. Germline V CDR1 and CDR2: SEHNR, FQNEAQ (reference sequence). This chain's CDR3 is CASSLVGTGLDTQYF. DNA for the CDR3: TGTGCCAGCAGCTTAGTGGGGACAGGGTTGGATACGCAGTATTTT.

The chain joins TRBV19 to TRBJ2-7; maybe TRBD2 (5 bases). CDR3 length: 14 amino acids. Germline V gives CDR1 LNHDA, CDR2 SQIVND (reference sequence). V lost 0 bases and J lost 5, with 11 bases in between. The CDR3 region is CASSIEASIHEQYF. For the CDR3, the DNA is TGTGCCAGTAGTATAGAGGCTAGCATCCACGAGCAGTACTTC.

The chain employs TRBV27 and TRBJ2-3; D is unresolved. The V gene lost 3 bases and the J gene lost 4 bases, with 5 bases spanning the gap. This CDR3 region has 12 residues. Germline V gene lookup returns CDR1 MNHEY and CDR2 SMNVEV (reference sequence). CDR3 nucleotides: TGTGCCAGCAGTTTGTCCGCAGATACGCAGTATTTT. As protein: CASSLSADTQYF.

The V gene is TRBV18, the J gene TRBJ2-2; 12 positions agree with TRBD2. The V gene's germline CDR1 is KGHSH and CDR2 LQKENI. Losses at the gene ends were 6 bases for V and 3 bases for J; bases not matched to a gene: 5. The CDR3 length is 16 residues. The chain's CDR3 is CASSPTSGRYTGELFF. CDR3 nucleotide sequence: TGTGCCAGCTCGCCGACTAGCGGGAGATACACCGGGGAGCTGTTTTTT.

The chain employs TRBV19 and TRBJ1-2, with D perhaps matching TRBD1 (6 bases). Germline V gene sequence: CDR1 LNHDA, CDR2 SQIVND (reference sequence). This CDR3 is built from 12 residues. V was cut by 5 bases and J by 8 bases, with 12 bases left in between. The CDR3 loop reads CASSAQGRGYTF. The CDR3 coding sequence is TGTGCCAGTAGTGCACAGGGTAGAGGCTACACCTTC.

J is TRBJ1-1 and V is TRBV5-6; D gene uncertain. With 3 bases removed from V and 3 bases from J, the gap between germline ends came to 18 bases. The CDR3 has 16 amino acids. Germline V gene data show CDR1 as SGHDT and CDR2 as YYEEEE. The CDR3: CASSSGPSRLHTEAFF. For the CDR3, the DNA is TGTGCCAGCAGCTCTGGACCGTCCCGCCTTCACACTGAAGCTTTCTTT.

The chain carries TRBV27 and TRBJ1-2; D is perhaps TRBD1 (6 bases). Germline CDR1 MNHEY, CDR2 SMNVEV (reference sequence). This CDR3 region has 15 residues. V was clipped by 5 bases and J by 0 bases, with 13 bases between them. The CDR3 DNA follows: TGTGCCAGCAGTCTTAGGGGGGCTTCTAACTATGGCTACACCTTC. Translating it yields CASSLRGASNYGYTF.

The chain carries TRBV21-1 and TRBJ1-4. TRBV21-1 is a pseudogene locus. This CDR3 is 18 amino acids long. CDR3 residues: CASSKMERDVTINEKLFF. As DNA, the CDR3 is TGTGCCAGCAGCAAAATGGAGAGGGACGTCACGATTAATGAAAAACTGTTTTTT.

The V call is TRBV13, the J call TRBJ2-5; no clear D gene. V lost 0 bases and J lost 5, with 10 bases in between. The CDR3 consists of 14 residues. The germline V gene has CDR1 PRHDT and CDR2 FYEKMQ (reference sequence). CDR3 bases: TGTGCCAGCAGCTTAGGTCCGGGTAGGGAGACCCAGTACTTC. It is translated as CASSLGPGRETQYF.

J is TRBJ2-7 and V is TRBV7-2; either TRBD1 or TRBD2 may fit D (6 bases each). This CDR3 is built from 16 residues. Germline V gives CDR1 SGHTA, CDR2 FQGNSA. V lost 5 bases to trimming and J lost 3 bases, with 20 bases between them. The CDR3 sequence: CASSEGGTKVLYEQYF. In DNA form, the CDR3 reads TGTGCCAGCAGCGAAGGCGGGACAAAAGTCCTCTACGAGCAGTACTTC.

The chain is built from TRBV30 and TRBJ2-1; D unclear. This CDR3 spans 11 amino acids. The V gene's germline CDR1 is GTSNPN and CDR2 SVGIG (reference sequence). Trimming removed 0 bases at V and 10 bases at J, with 7 bases between. The CDR3, as DNA: TGTGCCTGGAGTGTAATTGGGGAGCAGTTCTTC. Residues: CAWSVIGEQFF.